This TCR beta chain was retrieved from a study of T cell responses to AZD1222 COVID-19 vaccine. Whole-study results and caveats: Baseline seropositives among AZD1222 recipients totaled only five to seven. Across spike, vaccine-associated CD4 TCRs were found, dominant at 160-218 and 743-854.

Deletions cut 3 bases from V and 0 bases from J, with 12 bases between. CDR1 is SGHKS, CDR2 YYEKEE, per germline (reference sequence). The length of the CDR3 is 15 residues. Repertoires were generated with immunoSEQ multiplex PCR, while TCRdb's copy carries only in-frame clones and drops some. The sample lists 120,000 or so clones, approximately 90% occurring once. About this clone: No antigen is known for it.

Sequencing was performed on peripheral blood, taken on day 0 of AZD1222 vaccination. The V gene is TRBV5-5, the J gene TRBJ1-2; D remains unclear. This clonotype was obtained from an adult in good health. DNA of the CDR3: TGTGCCAGCAGCTGGTCGGCAGTAGCTAACTATGGCTACACCTTC. It translates to CASSWSAVANYGYTF.